This T cell receptor beta chain was retrieved from a study of OX40 agonist ivuxolimab in advanced cancers. Study at large: Ivuxolimab was delivered to patients intravenously every 2 weeks at doses spanning 0.01 to 10 mg/kg.

On this clone: Its antigen is unknown.

The length of the CDR3 is 16 residues. The ends were cut back, 0 bases at V and 10 bases at J, with 19 bases in the middle. Germline CDR1 is MNHEY and CDR2 is SVGAGI. Data came from immunoSEQ multiplex PCR; TCRdb stores just in-frame clones and leaves some out. The table lists about 69,000 clones, 91% of them singletons, with around 0.31% in the top ten. Findings and limits, study-wide: CD8+ T cells showed, on average, more clonal expansion than CD4+ cells.

This chain uses TRBV6-5 with TRBJ2-1, with TRBD1 as a possible D gene (5 bases). The clonotype comes from an adult with an advanced solid tumor such as melanoma, head and neck, liver or kidney cancer. The specimen was CD4+ or CD8+ T cells sorted from blood, collected in a trial of the OX40 agonist ivuxolimab. The CDR3 loop is CASSYSTVPQIREQFF. The CDR3, as DNA: TGTGCCAGCAGTTACTCGACAGTCCCCCAAATTCGCGAGCAGTTCTTC.